The 26 T cell receptor beta chains given below trace back to one sample, sequenced in a study of shared clonotypes between healthy human individuals. Some clones are missing from TCRdb's copy, which holds only in-frame ones; the method was immunoSEQ multiplex PCR. The repertoire holds about 480,000 clones, with 70% to 80% as singletons. The material sequenced was PBMCs. The receptors stem from a woman between 40 and 50 years old in good health. Some clones in this sample may be carry-over from other donors' samples.

The genes are TRBV19 and TRBJ2-7, with D perhaps matching TRBD2 (6 bases). The CDR3 runs 14 residues. Germline V gene data show CDR1 as LNHDA and CDR2 as SQIVND (reference sequence). The V and J ends lost 5 bases and 2 bases respectively, with 13 bases between them. CDR3: CASSPGTVAYEQYF. The CDR3 nucleotides are TGTGCCAGTAGTCCCGGGACTGTAGCCTACGAGCAGTACTTC.

A word on this clone: The same CDR3 can be traced to other DNA sequences in this sample. The genes are TRBV15 and TRBJ1-1; tentative D call: TRBD1 (5 bases). This CDR3 is built from 15 residues. V gave up 1 base and J gave up 0 bases, with 9 bases separating them. Germline V gene lookup returns CDR1 LNHNV and CDR2 YYDKDF (reference sequence). CDR3 nucleotide sequence: TGTGCCACCAGCAGAGTGAGGGGAATGAACACTGAAGCTTTCTTT. Its translation is CATSRVRGMNTEAFF. Full variable domain (rest looked up from reference TRBV15 and TRBJ1-1): DAMVIQNPRYQVTQFGKPVTLSCSQTLNHNVMYWYQQKSSQAPKLLFHYYDKDFNNEADTPDNFQSRRPNTSFCFLDIRSPGLGDTAMYLCATSRVRGMNTEAFFGQGTRLTVV.

The chain carries TRBV5-4 and TRBJ2-5; 7 positions agree with TRBD2. Looked up from germline, CDR1 is SGHNT and CDR2 is YYREEE (reference sequence). J lost 2 bases, V lost 4 bases, and 8 bases had no gene match. The CDR3 is made up of 15 amino acids. CDR3 nucleotide sequence: TGTGCCAGCAGCGTATCTAGCGGTCGTCAAGAGACCCAGTACTTC. The encoded protein is CASSVSSGRQETQYF.

This clone was seen a single time. V gene TRBV11-3 combines with J gene TRBJ2-7, with D uncertain. The germline V gene has CDR1 SGHNT and CDR2 YENEEA. The CDR3 has 14 residues. V was pared by 1 base and J by 3 bases, with 10 bases between. The CDR3 DNA reads TGTGCCAGCAGCTTAGGGACGGGCGGCTACGAGCAGTACTTC. Translating it yields CASSLGTGGYEQYF.

The genes are TRBV7-2 and TRBJ1-2; D is uncertain. Trimming pared 5 bases from V and 6 bases from J, leaving 16 bases between. Germline V lookup: CDR1 SGHTA, CDR2 FQGNSA. CDR3 length: 14 residues. Here the CDR3 DNA reads TGTGCCAGCAGCCAAAGGCCGGGCCGCCATGGCTACACCTTC. This codes for CASSQRPGRHGYTF.

V is TRBV28 and J is TRBJ2-7, with TRBD2 as a possible D gene (6 bases). This CDR3 has 13 residues. The germline gives CDR1 MDHEN, CDR2 SYDVKM. The V end was cut by 3 bases, the J end by 6 bases, with 12 bases between. The CDR3 sequence is CASSFGGNREQYF. The CDR3, as DNA: TGTGCCAGCAGTTTTGGAGGGAACCGCGAGCAGTACTTC.

This clone has a handful of counts. This sequence joins TRBV15 and TRBJ1-4, with 9 nucleotides matching TRBD1. Germline V gene data show CDR1 as LNHNV and CDR2 as YYDKDF (reference sequence). The CDR3 runs to 14 residues. With V trimmed by 3 bases and J by 10 bases, 6 bases remained unmatched. CDR3 DNA sequence: TGTGCCACCAGCAGCCGGGACAGGGAGGCAAAACTGTTTTTT. Its protein product is CATSSRDREAKLFF.

This chain connects TRBV5-1 to TRBJ2-3; 8 bases are shared with TRBD2. The CDR3 length is 15 residues. Germline CDR1 SGHRS, CDR2 YFSETQ. V gave up 3 bases and J gave up 0 bases; unmatched junction bases: 3. The CDR3 spells CASSSTSASTDTQYF. In nucleotides, the CDR3 is TGCGCCAGCAGCTCGACTAGCGCCAGCACAGATACGCAGTATTTT.

The genes are TRBV7-2 and TRBJ2-1; 7 bases line up with TRBD2. The germline gives CDR1 SGHTA, CDR2 FQGNSA. Trimming removed 0 bases from V and 10 bases from J; junction bases left unmatched: 12. This CDR3 contains 16 residues. CDR3 coding DNA: TGTGCCAGCAGCTTAGCGGGGGGGACCTTGCGAGAGGAGCAGTTCTTC. Translation gives CASSLAGGTLREEQFF.

The J gene is TRBJ2-7, the V gene TRBV5-8; 7 bases are shared with TRBD1. V shed 3 bases, J shed 4 bases, and the junction held 7 bases outside the gene matches. Germline V lookup: CDR1 SGHTS, CDR2 YDEGEE. The CDR3 is 14 residues long. Written as DNA, the CDR3 is TGTGCCAGCAGCTCGCGACAGGGCAATTACGAGCAGTACTTC. It specifies CASSSRQGNYEQYF. The full variable domain, completed using reference TRBV5-8 and TRBJ2-7, is EAGVTQSPTHLIKTRGQQATLRCSPISGHTSVYWYQQALGLGLQFLLWYDEGEERNRGNFPPRFSGRQFPNYSSELNVNALELEDSALYLCASSSRQGNYEQYFGPGTRLTVT.

The V call is TRBV5-1, the J call TRBJ2-5; TRBD2 matches 7 bases. CDR1 is SGHRS, CDR2 YFSETQ, per germline. The length of the CDR3 is 16 residues. The V and J ends lost 4 bases and 5 bases, in that order; junction bases with no gene match: 14. CDR3: CASSPSEAGVYETQYF. Written as DNA, the CDR3 is TGCGCCAGCAGCCCTTCTGAGGCGGGAGTATATGAGACCCAGTACTTC.

V usage is TRBV2 and J usage is TRBJ2-7, with 12 bases aligning to TRBD2. The V segment lost 5 bases and the J segment 2 bases; nucleotides outside the gene matches: 7. The CDR3 consists of 16 residues. The germline V gene has CDR1 SNHLY and CDR2 FYNNEI. This CDR3 is CASSSRTSGVTYEQYF. DNA of the CDR3: TGTGCCAGCAGTTCCCGGACTAGCGGGGTAACCTACGAGCAGTACTTC.

The chain is built from TRBV28 and TRBJ1-4; no clear D gene. V lost 2 bases and J lost 10, with 17 bases in between. The CDR3 length is 15 residues. Germline CDR1 is MDHEN and CDR2 is SYDVKM. CDR3: CASSLISGAPGKLFF. CDR3 sequence (DNA): TGTGCCAGCAGTTTAATAAGTGGAGCCCCTGGAAAACTGTTTTTT. The full variable domain, in which reference TRBV28 and TRBJ1-4 provide the parts outside the CDR3, is DVKVTQSSRYLVKRTGEKVFLECVQDMDHENMFWYRQDPGLGLRLIYFSYDVKMKEKGDIPEGYSVSREKKERFSLILESASTNQTSMYLCASSLISGAPGKLFFGSGTQLSVL.

As for this clone: Within the sample, other DNA sequences also encode this same CDR3. This chain uses TRBV28 with TRBJ1-4, with 7 bases aligning to TRBD1. The V and J ends lost 5 bases and 3 bases, in that order; junction bases with no gene match: 6. The CDR3 extends over 15 amino acids. Germline loops: CDR1 MDHEN, CDR2 SYDVKM. CDR3 sequence: CASSTSGTANEKLFF. DNA for the CDR3: TGTGCCAGCAGTACCTCCGGGACAGCTAATGAAAAACTGTTTTTT.

With regard to this clone: A read error may be the cause here, since a much bigger clone is one base away. The chain combines TRBV4-3 with TRBJ2-7, with D unresolved. The CDR3 is made up of 14 amino acids. Per the germline V gene, CDR1 is LGHNA and CDR2 is YSLEER. The V end was cut by 1 base, the J end by 0 bases, with 7 bases between. CDR3 loop: CASSQGRISYEQYF. The CDR3, as DNA: TGCGCCAGCAGCCAAGGTAGGATCTCCTACGAGCAGTACTTC.

The V gene is TRBV14, the J gene TRBJ2-5; tentative D call: TRBD1 (6 bases). CDR1 is SGHDN and CDR2 is FVKESK in the germline V gene. This CDR3 contains 13 residues. Between the trimmed V and J ends, which lost 4 bases and 4 bases, there was a span of 10 bases. As DNA, the CDR3 is TGTGCCAGCAGCCTAAGGGGGACAGAGACCCAGTACTTC. It yields the protein CASSLRGTETQYF.

The chain carries TRBV29-1 and TRBJ2-5; D is tentatively TRBD1 or TRBD2 (6 bases each). The V gene's germline CDR1 is SQVTM and CDR2 ANQGSEA. This CDR3 comprises 13 residues. The V end was cut by 5 bases, the J end by 5 bases, with 15 bases between. The CDR3 DNA is TGCAGCGTTAAAAAGGGGGGAGCGGAGACCCAGTACTTC. The encoded protein is CSVKKGGAETQYF.

J is TRBJ2-2 and V is TRBV28, with D hard to call. CDR3 length: 12 amino acids. Germline CDR1 and CDR2: MDHEN and SYDVKM. V shed 5 bases and J shed 8 bases, with 9 bases lying between them. The CDR3 region has the DNA TGTGCCAGCAGTGGCCGCGTGGGGGAGCTGTTTTTT. Its protein product is CASSGRVGELFF.

In this sample, this clone turned up a few times. The rearrangement uses TRBV7-9 and TRBJ1-2; tentatively, D is TRBD1 (5 bases). The CDR3 has 14 residues. Per germline, CDR1 SEHNR and CDR2 FQNEAQ (reference sequence). The V and J ends lost 1 base and 6 bases respectively, with 12 bases between them. CDR3 bases: TGTGCCAGCAGCTTAGAGGCCAGGGCTCATGGCTACACCTTC. Its translation is CASSLEARAHGYTF. Filled out from reference TRBV7-9 and TRBJ1-2, the complete variable domain reads DTGVSQNPRHKITKRGQNVTFRCDPISEHNRLYWYRQTLGQGPEFLTYFQNEAQLEKSRLLSDRFSAERPKGSFSTLEIQRTEQGDSAMYLCASSLEARAHGYTFGSGTRLTVV.

This clone appeared many times. V usage is TRBV6-5 and J usage is TRBJ1-5; the D gene is possibly TRBD1 (6 bases). V lost 4 bases and J lost 4, with 8 bases in between. CDR1 and CDR2 from the germline V gene are MNHEY and SVGAGI. This CDR3 contains 13 residues. CDR3 nucleotide sequence: TGTGCCAGCAGTTGGGGGGCTAATCAGCCCCAGCATTTT. Translation gives CASSWGANQPQHF.

This chain links TRBV11-3 with TRBJ2-5; TRBD1 or TRBD2 may be the D gene (6 bases each). Deletions cut 5 bases from V and 0 bases from J, with 13 bases between. The germline gives CDR1 SGHNT, CDR2 YENEEA. The CDR3 length is 15 residues. The CDR3 DNA follows: TGTGCCAGCAGCCCAGGGGCGGGGAACCAAGAGACCCAGTACTTC. This translates into CASSPGAGNQETQYF.

This clone occurred a few times. The chain links TRBV2 to TRBJ2-2; 8 bases align to TRBD1. With 6 bases clipped from V and 4 bases from J, the junction kept 4 bases outside the gene matches. CDR1 and CDR2 (germline): SNHLY, FYNNEI. The length of the CDR3 is 14 residues. The CDR3 coding sequence is TGTGCCAGCAGGGACAGGGCGGGCACCGGGGAGCTGTTTTTT. Residues: CASRDRAGTGELFF.

V and J are TRBV28 and TRBJ1-2; D is unresolved. The CDR3 is made up of 16 amino acids. V lost 5 bases to trimming and J lost 0 bases, with 16 bases between them. Germline CDR1 and CDR2: MDHEN and SYDVKM. This CDR3 reads CASSRTLLVANYGYTF. CDR3 nucleotides: TGTGCCAGCAGTCGGACCCTCCTCGTGGCTAACTATGGCTACACCTTC.

The chain couples TRBV4-2 to TRBJ1-5; TRBD1 is a possible D gene (5 bases). CDR1 and CDR2 (germline): LGHNA, YNFKEQ. Trimming took off 2 bases at V and 3 bases at J, with 14 bases between the two ends. This CDR3 has 16 residues. The CDR3 loop reads CASSQSGKSNNQPQHF. CDR3 DNA: TGTGCCAGCAGCCAATCAGGGAAGTCAAACAATCAGCCCCAGCATTTT.

This chain joins TRBV28 and TRBJ2-2, with D perhaps being TRBD1 or TRBD2 (5 bases each). Trimming stripped 3 bases from V and 5 bases from J, with 13 bases between. The V gene's germline CDR1 is MDHEN and CDR2 SYDVKM. This CDR3 contains 15 residues. The CDR3 spells CASSLMGPQTGELFF. CDR3 coding DNA: TGTGCCAGCAGTTTGATGGGACCCCAGACCGGGGAGCTGTTTTTT.

Note on this clone: Sequence at one end of the junction differs from germline and may be a read error. This rearrangement joins TRBV7-9 to TRBJ1-3; D may be TRBD1 (6 bases). CDR3 length equals 14 residues. CDR1 is SEHNR and CDR2 is FQNEAQ in the germline V gene (reference sequence). The CDR3 nucleotides read TGTGCCAGCAGCGCGAGATTAGTAAAGGGGGAGTTACATTTT. Translating it yields CASSARLVKGELHF. The full variable domain, rest sourced from reference TRBV7-9 and TRBJ1-3, is DTGVSQNPRHKITKRGQNVTFRCDPISEHNRLYWYRQTLGQGPEFLTYFQNEAQLEKSRLLSDRFSAERPKGSFSTLEIQRTEQGDSAMYLCASSARLVKGELHFGEGSWLTVV.